The present TCR beta chain was sequenced within a study of T cell responses to AZD1222 COVID-19 vaccine. For the study at large: Whether given at about 4 or about 12 weeks, second doses were pooled.

Trimming cost V 5 bases and J 4 bases; bases outside gene matches: 4. CDR3 length equals 15 residues. CDR1 and CDR2 from the germline V gene are ENHRY and SYGVKD. Points on this clone: Its target is not known.

Study outcomes and limitations: Recipients of two AZD1222 doses showed rising Spike-specific TCR breadth and depth. With dominance at 160-218 and 743-854, vaccine-associated CD4 TCRs spanned spike. Possibly, clonal diversity was underestimated; donors were largely white British and included more females.

The protocol was immunoSEQ multiplex PCR, while the TCRdb copy is restricted to in-frame clones and leaves out a portion. The sample includes 130,000 to 150,000 clones, 93% of them seen just once. The rearrangement links TRBV10-3 to TRBJ2-1; 11 positions agree with TRBD2. The source material was peripheral blood, sampled on day 0 of AZD1222 vaccination. This receptor was identified in an adult in good health. This CDR3 is CAISPGTSGYNEQFF. CDR3 coding DNA: TGTGCCATCAGTCCCGGGACTAGCGGATACAATGAGCAGTTCTTC.